This passage covers 29 T cell receptor beta chains from one sample sequenced in a study of blood T cell repertoires in COVID-19. This table comes from immunoSEQ multiplex PCR, and its TCRdb copy is limited to in-frame clones, with some not included. The profile shows roughly 190,000 clones, around 80% of them singletons. The source material was PBMCs or T cells enriched from blood (not recorded which). The receptors were sampled from a woman aged 45-65 years with acute COVID-19.

The chain couples TRBV2 to TRBJ1-5, with D unresolved. Germline-derived CDR1 and CDR2 are SNHLY and FYNNEI. Trimming pared 0 bases from V and 2 bases from J, leaving 8 bases between. The CDR3 has 15 residues. CDR3: CASSEALGRNQPQHF. The CDR3 DNA follows: TGTGCCAGCAGTGAAGCGCTAGGCCGCAATCAGCCCCAGCATTTT. Based on the CDR3 plus reference TRBV2 and TRBJ1-5, the full variable domain is EPEVTQTPSHQVTQMGQEVILRCVPISNHLYFYWYRQILGQKVEFLVSFYNNEISEKSEIFDDQFSVERPDGSNFTLKIRSTKLEDSAMYFCASSEALGRNQPQHFGDGTRLSIL.

This sequence joins TRBV7-8 and TRBJ2-1, with 8 nucleotides matching TRBD2. The length of the CDR3 is 10 residues. The V and J ends lost 9 bases and 12 bases, in that order; junction bases with no gene match: 4. CDR1 is SGHVS and CDR2 is FQNEAQ in the germline V gene. CDR3: CASAGGLQFF. DNA for the CDR3: TGTGCCAGTGCGGGGGGTCTGCAGTTCTTC. The full variable domain, with the rest looked up from reference TRBV7-8 and TRBJ2-1, is GAGVSQSPRYKVAKRGQDVALRCDPISGHVSLFWYQQALGQGPEFLTYFQNEAQLDKSGLPSDRFFAERPEGSVSTLKIQRTQQEDSAVYLCASAGGLQFFGPGTRLTVL.

The CDR3 DNA follows: TGTGCCAGCTCACCACCGGGAGCGACAGGGGGCGCGGGCACCTTC. This translates into CASSPPGATGGAGTF. This rearrangement joins TRBV18 to TRBJ1-2; 10 nucleotides align to TRBD1. The J segment lost 13 bases and the V segment lost 0 bases, leaving 11 bases of the junction unmatched. This CDR3 is built from 15 residues. Germline loops: CDR1 KGHSH, CDR2 LQKENI.

The chain carries TRBV11-3 and TRBJ2-7, with a tentative D call TRBD1 (6 bases). Per the germline V gene, CDR1 is SGHNT and CDR2 is YENEEA. The germline V and J ends were trimmed by 5 bases and 6 bases, with 11 bases remaining between them. The CDR3 loop spans 12 amino acids. DNA of the CDR3: TGTGCCAGCAGCCGCCTAGGGGGCGAGCAGTACGTC. Translating it yields CASSRLGGEQYV.

This clone was detected only once. The chain employs TRBV6-5 and TRBJ1-4, with D hard to call. V was shortened by 0 bases and J by 6 bases, with 11 bases between the two germline ends. In germline, CDR1 is MNHEY, CDR2 SVGAGI. CDR3 length: 15 residues. DNA for the CDR3: TGTGCCAGCAGTTACTCGACGGGAAACTATGAAAAACTGTTTTTT. It is translated as CASSYSTGNYEKLFF.

The rearrangement joins TRBV5-1 to TRBJ2-2, with 7 positions matching TRBD1. The V and J ends lost 4 bases and 3 bases, in that order; junction bases with no gene match: 9. Germline CDR1 SGHRS, CDR2 YFSETQ. CDR3 size: 16 residues. CDR3 bases: TGCGCCAGCAGCCCGACGGGACAGTTATACACCGGGGAGCTGTTTTTT. It encodes CASSPTGQLYTGELFF. Using reference TRBV5-1 and TRBJ2-2 for the parts outside the CDR3, the full variable domain is KAGVTQTPRYLIKTRGQQVTLSCSPISGHRSVSWYQQTPGQGLQFLFEYFSETQRNKGNFPGRFSGRQFSNSRSEMNVSTLELGDSALYLCASSPTGQLYTGELFFGEGSRLTVL.

This clone was detected a few times. The gene calls are TRBV7-9 and TRBJ2-5; 7 nucleotides agree with TRBD2. This CDR3 spans 16 amino acids. Unmatched junction bases numbered 10, after V lost 3 bases and J lost 3 bases. Germline assignment: CDR1 SEHNR and CDR2 FQNEAQ (reference sequence). The CDR3 region is CASSLFRGVSEETQYF. The CDR3 bases are TGTGCCAGCAGCTTGTTTCGGGGGGTGAGTGAAGAGACCCAGTACTTC.

This clone was detected only a few times. The chain links TRBV7-7 to TRBJ2-2; D is perhaps TRBD2 (5 bases). This CDR3 contains 15 residues. Between the trimmed V and J ends, which lost 1 base and 1 base, there was a span of 7 bases. In germline, CDR1 is SSHAT, CDR2 FNYEAQ (reference sequence). Here the CDR3 DNA reads TGTGCCAGCAGCTTAGAACTAGAGAACACCGGGGAGCTGTTTTTT. Protein: CASSLELENTGELFF.

A few counts support this clone. V and J are TRBV30 and TRBJ1-2; D not resolved. The CDR3 length is 14 residues. Germline V gene data show CDR1 as GTSNPN and CDR2 as SVGIG (reference sequence). V lost 2 bases and J lost 3, with 13 bases in between. This CDR3 reads CAWSNPRGDYGYTF. The CDR3 bases are TGTGCCTGGAGTAACCCTCGCGGGGACTATGGCTACACCTTC.

The rearrangement uses TRBV19 and TRBJ1-5; D is unresolved. Per the germline V gene, CDR1 is LNHDA and CDR2 is SQIVND (reference sequence). CDR3 length: 14 residues. The V and J ends lost 2 bases and 4 bases respectively, with 9 bases between them. CDR3 DNA sequence: TGTGCCAGTAGTATACCGGGGTGGAATCAGCCCCAGCATTTT. Encoded protein: CASSIPGWNQPQHF.

Only one count was recorded for this clone. V is TRBV11-2 and J is TRBJ1-1; D is undetermined. Looked up from germline, CDR1 is SGHAT and CDR2 is FQNNGV. Trimming took 1 base from V and 6 from J, leaving 12 bases between them. The length of the CDR3 is 14 residues. As DNA, the CDR3 is TGTGCCAGCAGCTTAGCCACCCGGTTGGCTGAAGCTTTCTTT. The encoded protein is CASSLATRLAEAFF. The full variable domain, completed using reference TRBV11-2 and TRBJ1-1, is EAGVAQSPRYKIIEKRQSVAFWCNPISGHATLYWYQQILGQGPKLLIQFQNNGVVDDSQLPKDRFSAERLKGVDSTLKIQPAKLEDSAVYLCASSLATRLAEAFFGQGTRLTVV.

This clone appeared once. This sequence joins TRBV28 and TRBJ1-3, with D uncertain. From germline, CDR1 is MDHEN and CDR2 SYDVKM. V lost 2 bases and J lost 0, with 8 bases in between. CDR3 length: 15 residues. CDR3 sequence (DNA): TGTGCCAGCAGTTTAGGACTGCTCTCTGGAAACACCATATATTTT. Encoded protein: CASSLGLLSGNTIYF.

The J gene is TRBJ1-1, the V gene TRBV25-1; D unresolved. The CDR3 covers 12 residues. CDR1 is MGHDK, CDR2 SYGVNS, per germline. Trimming left V 3 bases short and J 1 base short, with 3 bases between. The CDR3 DNA reads as TGTGCCAGCAGTGACTCGAACACTGAAGCTTTCTTT. Its translation: CASSDSNTEAFF.

V usage is TRBV11-2 and J usage is TRBJ1-1; tentatively, D is TRBD1 (6 bases). Trimming shortened V by 1 base and J by 5 bases, and 8 bases separated the two germline ends. Germline CDR1 is SGHAT and CDR2 is FQNNGV. There are 13 residues in the CDR3. CDR3 residues: CASSLVTGTEAFF. The DNA of the CDR3 is TGTGCCAGCAGCTTAGTTACAGGGACTGAAGCTTTCTTT.

V usage is TRBV6-2 or TRBV6-3 and J usage is TRBJ1-2; D not certain. Germline assignment: CDR1 MNHEY and CDR2 SVGEGT. V was pared by 5 bases and J by 4 bases, with 8 bases between. The CDR3 contains 12 residues. The CDR3 is CASSTGGYGYTF. CDR3 in DNA: TGTGCCAGCAGTACGGGAGGCTATGGCTACACCTTC.

The rearrangement links TRBV28 to TRBJ1-3; 8 nucleotides align to TRBD1. The V gene end was trimmed by 6 bases and the J gene end by 2 bases; junction bases not matched to a gene: 15. The germline V gene encodes CDR1 MDHEN and CDR2 SYDVKM. This CDR3 is 18 amino acids long. The CDR3 sequence: CASSQTIGQGGTGNTIYF. The CDR3 DNA reads as TGTGCCAGCAGCCAGACCATCGGACAGGGAGGAACTGGAAACACCATATATTTT. Looking up the rest from reference TRBV28 and TRBJ1-3 gives the full variable domain: DVKVTQSSRYLVKRTGEKVFLECVQDMDHENMFWYRQDPGLGLRLIYFSYDVKMKEKGDIPEGYSVSREKKERFSLILESASTNQTSMYLCASSQTIGQGGTGNTIYFGEGSWLTVV.

This clone occurred once. The rearrangement links TRBV18 to TRBJ1-1, with D possibly being TRBD1 (6 bases). CDR3 length: 19 residues. Germline CDR1 KGHSH, CDR2 LQKENI. Trimming took off 0 bases at V and 0 bases at J, with 20 bases between the two ends. CDR3 loop: CASSPPGGGGSNLNTEAFF. The CDR3 DNA is TGTGCCAGCTCACCACCGGGTGGGGGCGGTTCTAACCTGAACACTGAAGCTTTCTTT.

This clone occurred a few times. V usage is TRBV18 and J usage is TRBJ1-6; D gene ambiguous. Germline V gene lookup returns CDR1 KGHSH and CDR2 LQKENI. CDR3 length: 14 amino acids. The V gene lost 3 bases and the J gene lost 7 bases, with 10 bases spanning the gap. CDR3 sequence (DNA): TGTGCCAGCTCACCGACCCAGGAAAATTCACCCCTCCACTTT. This gives the protein CASSPTQENSPLHF.

V is TRBV2 and J is TRBJ1-4; 7 nucleotides line up with TRBD1. The CDR3 contains 15 residues. Germline assignment: CDR1 SNHLY and CDR2 FYNNEI. V shed 8 bases, J shed 0 bases, and the junction held 6 bases outside the gene matches. CDR3 protein: CASGGQPSTNEKLFF. CDR3 nucleotides: TGTGCCAGCGGGGGACAGCCTTCAACTAATGAAAAACTGTTTTTT.

The chain combines TRBV7-8 with TRBJ1-2; D is undetermined. This CDR3 contains 11 residues. V lost 5 bases and J lost 6, with 7 bases in between. CDR1 is SGHVS and CDR2 is FQNEAQ in the germline V gene. In DNA form, the CDR3 reads TGTGCCAGCAGCCTGGGCCATGGCTACACCTTC. This encodes CASSLGHGYTF.

The chain combines TRBV28 with TRBJ1-5; D gene unclear. V lost 7 bases to trimming and J lost 3 bases, with 7 bases between them. CDR1 and CDR2 from the germline V gene are MDHEN and SYDVKM. The CDR3 sequence is 12 residues long. CDR3 protein: CASMRNNQPQHF. In DNA, the CDR3 is TGTGCCAGCATGCGGAACAATCAGCCCCAGCATTTT.

The chain carries TRBV5-1 and TRBJ1-1; 8 positions agree with TRBD1. The CDR3 totals 16 residues. With 4 bases clipped from V and 0 bases from J, the junction kept 8 bases outside the gene matches. Germline V lookup: CDR1 SGHRS, CDR2 YFSETQ. CDR3 sequence: CASSPWTGIMNTEAFF. The CDR3 DNA is TGCGCCAGCAGCCCTTGGACAGGGATCATGAACACTGAAGCTTTCTTT. Full variable domain (missing parts from reference TRBV5-1 and TRBJ1-1): KAGVTQTPRYLIKTRGQQVTLSCSPISGHRSVSWYQQTPGQGLQFLFEYFSETQRNKGNFPGRFSGRQFSNSRSEMNVSTLELGDSALYLCASSPWTGIMNTEAFFGQGTRLTVV.

This clone was observed a few times. This chain links TRBV3-1 (or the pseudogene TRBV3-2) with TRBJ1-3; D not certain. V lost 0 bases, J lost 4 bases, and 4 bases lay in between. The CDR3 has 13 residues. The V gene's germline CDR1 is LGHDT and CDR2 YNNKEL (reference sequence). DNA for the CDR3: TGTGCCAGCAGCCAAGATCTAGGAAACACCATATATTTT. Residues: CASSQDLGNTIYF.

The V call is TRBV19, the J call TRBJ2-1, with TRBD2 matching 7 bases. CDR1 is LNHDA and CDR2 is SQIVND in the germline V gene (reference sequence). This CDR3 is built from 17 residues. V trimming: 7 bases; J trimming: 4 bases; junction bases outside the gene matches: 16. The CDR3, as DNA: TGTGCCAGTAAAGCGGGAATAATGGCGGGGGATTACAATGAGCAGTTCTTC. This gives the protein CASKAGIMAGDYNEQFF.

This clone was seen once. CDR3 sequence reads: CASSYGTGGTGELFF. The CDR3 nucleotides are TGTGCCAGCAGTTATGGGACAGGCGGAACCGGGGAGCTGTTTTTT. The chain recombines TRBV6-6 with TRBJ2-2; 8 bases map to TRBD1. J was trimmed by 5 bases and V by 3 bases; bases with no gene match: 5. This CDR3 region has 15 residues. Germline CDR1 reads MNHNY; CDR2 reads SVGAGI (reference sequence).

The V gene is TRBV11-2, the J gene TRBJ1-5; D is possibly TRBD1 (5 bases). Germline V gives CDR1 SGHAT, CDR2 FQNNGV. The CDR3 extends over 14 amino acids. V lost 2 bases and J 4 bases, leaving 9 bases between the germline ends. The CDR3 coding sequence is TGTGCCAGCAGCTTAACTCAGGGTAATCAGCCCCAGCATTTT. Protein product: CASSLTQGNQPQHF.

The V call is TRBV28, the J call TRBJ1-1; TRBD1 is a possible D gene (6 bases). Per the germline V gene, CDR1 is MDHEN and CDR2 is SYDVKM. This CDR3 contains 15 residues. Trimming took 3 bases from V and 1 from J, leaving 12 bases between them. CDR3 sequence (DNA): TGTGCCAGCAGTTTGGCAGGGGTGGCGAACACTGAAGCTTTCTTT. Its translation: CASSLAGVANTEAFF. The variable domain in full, completed from reference TRBV28 and TRBJ1-1, reads DVKVTQSSRYLVKRTGEKVFLECVQDMDHENMFWYRQDPGLGLRLIYFSYDVKMKEKGDIPEGYSVSREKKERFSLILESASTNQTSMYLCASSLAGVANTEAFFGQGTRLTVV.

The rearrangement links TRBV7-9 to TRBJ2-2; weak D call: TRBD2 (5 bases). The germline CDR1 and CDR2 sequences are SEHNR and FQNEAQ (reference sequence). Trimming cost V 5 bases and J 4 bases, with 17 bases left between them. The CDR3 has 16 amino acids. In DNA, the CDR3 is TGTGCCAGCAGCGCAGGACTCCGATCTGCCACCGGGGAGCTGTTTTTT. This gives the protein CASSAGLRSATGELFF.

The CDR3 coding sequence is TGCGCCAGCAGCCTGGGACAGGGGGGGAATAACTATGGCTACACCTTC. Amino acid sequence: CASSLGQGGNNYGYTF. This sequence joins TRBV5-1 and TRBJ1-2; 11 bases are shared with TRBD1. The CDR3 has 16 amino acids. Germline loops: CDR1 SGHRS, CDR2 YFSETQ. V trimming: 4 bases; J trimming: 1 base; junction bases outside the gene matches: 6. Using reference TRBV5-1 and TRBJ1-2 for the parts outside the CDR3, the full variable domain is KAGVTQTPRYLIKTRGQQVTLSCSPISGHRSVSWYQQTPGQGLQFLFEYFSETQRNKGNFPGRFSGRQFSNSRSEMNVSTLELGDSALYLCASSLGQGGNNYGYTFGSGTRLTVV.